A selection of T cell receptor beta chains follows, all from one sample in a study of beta chain features in type 1 diabetes. The repertoire was sequenced with immunoSEQ multiplex PCR; TCRdb's copy has only in-frame clones and lacks some. This sample yields 200,000 to 250,000 clones, of which 11% are seen a single time; 1% to 1.5% belongs to the top ten. Specimen: central memory CD4+ T cells from blood. The receptors come from a man between 18 and 29 years old in good health. Each CDR3 is given with its conserved first and last residue. Each record gives: D gene, clone size, J gene, CDR3 length, V gene, CDR3 protein, CDR3 DNA. A D gene is named only where the DNA matches it firmly. Expanded clones are given a class, and other clones once, few, many or no size at all.

D: NA; size: many; J: TRBJ2-7; length: 14; V: TRBV7-2; CDR3: CASGRDASSYEQYF; DNA: TGTGCCAGCGGTCGGGACGCAAGCTCCTACGAGCAGTACTTC
D: NA; size: NA; J: TRBJ2-1; length: 13; V: TRBV4-3; CDR3: CASSQVGRNEQFF; DNA: TGCGCCAGCAGCCAAGTGGGTAGGAATGAGCAGTTCTTC
D: TRBD1; size: many; J: TRBJ2-3; length: 14; V: TRBV7-9; CDR3: CASSTDRAQDTQYF; DNA: TGTGCCAGCAGCACGGACAGGGCCCAAGATACGCAGTATTTT
D: NA; size: few; J: TRBJ2-1; length: 12; V: TRBV7-2; CDR3: CASSPTASEQFF; DNA: TGTGCCAGCAGCCCAACCGCTTCGGAGCAGTTCTTC
D: NA; size: many; J: TRBJ2-3; length: 14; V: TRBV6-6; CDR3: CASSRASRTDTQYF; DNA: TGTGCCAGCAGTCGCGCTTCGAGGACAGATACGCAGTATTTT
D: NA; size: many; J: TRBJ2-7; length: 13; V: TRBV7-2; CDR3: CASSTRQVYEQYF; DNA: TGTGCCAGCAGCACACGACAGGTCTACGAGCAGTACTTC
D: NA; size: few; J: TRBJ2-3; length: 15; V: TRBV30; CDR3: CAWSALTPSTDTQYF; DNA: TGTGCCTGGAGTGCCTTAACTCCTAGCACAGATACGCAGTATTTT
D: NA; size: few; J: TRBJ2-3; length: 17; V: TRBV10-3; CDR3: CAISPAAGPRGTDTQYF; DNA: TGTGCCATCAGCCCCGCGGCGGGACCCAGGGGCACAGATACGCAGTATTTT
D: TRBD1; size: NA; J: TRBJ2-2; length: 17; V: TRBV15; CDR3: CATSRDRTGGGTGELFF; DNA: TGTGCCACCAGCAGAGATCGGACAGGTGGCGGGACCGGGGAGCTGTTTTTT
D: NA; size: many; J: TRBJ2-7; length: 15; V: TRBV5-1; CDR3: CASSLADTRYNEQYF; DNA: TGCGCCAGCAGCTTGGCTGACACGCGTTACAACGAGCAGTACTTC
D: NA; size: few; J: TRBJ2-2; length: 14; V: TRBV5-1; CDR3: CASSPITETGELFF; DNA: TGCGCCAGCAGCCCGATTACAGAAACCGGGGAGCTGTTTTTT
D: NA; size: few; J: TRBJ2-2; length: 12; V: TRBV29-1; CDR3: CSVGGNTGELFF; DNA: TGCAGCGTCGGAGGCAACACCGGGGAGCTGTTTTTT
D: NA; size: many; J: TRBJ2-6; length: 15; V: TRBV7-9; CDR3: CASSSGLSGANVLTF; DNA: TGTGCCAGCAGCTCAGGACTCTCTGGGGCCAACGTCCTGACTTTC
D: NA; size: NA; J: TRBJ1-4; length: 14; V: TRBV2; CDR3: CASSVARSNEKLFF; DNA: TGTGCCAGCAGTGTCGCCAGGTCGAATGAAAAACTGTTTTTT
D: NA; size: few; J: TRBJ2-5; length: 13; V: TRBV2; CDR3: CASSERRAETQYF; DNA: TGTGCCAGCAGTGAACGGAGGGCGGAGACCCAGTACTTC
D: TRBD2; size: NA; J: TRBJ2-7; length: 15; V: TRBV7-3; CDR3: CASSLSLAGVSEQYF; DNA: TGTGCCAGCAGCTTGAGTCTAGCGGGAGTTTCCGAGCAGTACTTC
D: NA; size: few; J: TRBJ2-3; length: 16; V: TRBV7-2; CDR3: CASSPRNSEGTDTQYF; DNA: TGTGCCAGCAGCCCCCGTAATAGCGAGGGCACAGATACGCAGTATTTT
D: NA; size: few; J: TRBJ2-2; length: 11; V: TRBV7-2; CDR3: CASNRALELFF; DNA: TGTGCCAGCAACCGTGCTCTGGAGCTGTTTTTT
D: TRBD2; size: NA; J: TRBJ2-3; length: 16; V: TRBV7-3; CDR3: CASSPRLAGAGDTQYF; DNA: TGTGCCAGCAGCCCACGCCTAGCGGGGGCCGGTGATACGCAGTATTTT
D: NA; size: NA; J: TRBJ2-7; length: 15; V: TRBV11-2; CDR3: CASSAGDSSSYEQYF; DNA: TGTGCCAGCAGCGCAGGGGACTCGAGCTCCTACGAGCAGTACTTC
D: NA; size: NA; J: TRBJ1-2; length: 12; V: TRBV30; CDR3: CAWIRETYGYTF; DNA: TGTGCCTGGATCAGGGAAACCTATGGCTACACCTTC
D: TRBD1; size: NA; J: TRBJ1-4; length: 15; V: TRBV4-3; CDR3: CASSDPGQANEKLFF; DNA: TGCGCCAGCAGCGACCCGGGACAGGCTAATGAAAAACTGTTTTTT
D: NA; size: NA; J: TRBJ2-2; length: 13; V: TRBV7-9; CDR3: CASSFAGAGELFF; DNA: TGTGCCAGCAGCTTTGCAGGGGCCGGGGAGCTGTTTTTT
D: NA; size: few; J: TRBJ2-3; length: 13; V: TRBV7-2; CDR3: CASSGDHGDTQYF; DNA: TGTGCCAGCAGCGGGGACCACGGAGATACGCAGTATTTT
D: TRBD1; size: few; J: TRBJ1-1; length: 16; V: TRBV10-3; CDR3: CAISGTGGGMNTEAFF; DNA: TGTGCCATCAGCGGGACAGGGGGCGGCATGAACACTGAAGCTTTCTTT
D: NA; size: few; J: TRBJ2-3; length: 13; V: TRBV5-6; CDR3: CASSLGKTDTQYF; DNA: TGTGCCAGCAGCTTGGGGAAGACAGATACGCAGTATTTT
D: TRBD2; size: few; J: TRBJ2-1; length: 16; V: TRBV5-1; CDR3: CASSGGTSASYNEQFF; DNA: TGCGCCAGCAGCGGCGGGACTAGCGCCTCCTACAATGAGCAGTTCTTC
D: TRBD2; size: NA; J: TRBJ2-1; length: 17; V: TRBV7-9; CDR3: CASSQRPGTSGVNEQFF; DNA: TGTGCCAGCAGCCAACGTCCCGGGACTAGCGGGGTCAATGAGCAGTTCTTC
D: NA; size: few; J: TRBJ2-1; length: 13; V: TRBV6-5; CDR3: CASSYQDVGEQFF; DNA: TGTGCCAGCAGTTACCAGGATGTGGGTGAGCAGTTCTTC
D: TRBD1; size: few; J: TRBJ2-1; length: 15; V: TRBV29-1; CDR3: CSVVRTGDALGEQFF; DNA: TGCAGCGTGGTCCGGACAGGGGATGCCCTGGGTGAGCAGTTCTTC
D: NA; size: medium-sized; J: TRBJ2-5; length: 12; V: TRBV5-6; CDR3: CASSLSQETQYF; DNA: TGTGCCAGCAGCTTAAGTCAAGAGACCCAGTACTTC
D: NA; size: NA; J: TRBJ2-7; length: 14; V: TRBV29-1; CDR3: CSVSWGGISYEQYF; DNA: TGCAGCGTTTCCTGGGGAGGTATCTCCTACGAGCAGTACTTC
D: NA; size: few; J: TRBJ1-3; length: 15; V: TRBV7-2; CDR3: CASSLTGTPGNTIYF; DNA: TGTGCCAGCAGCTTAACCGGTACTCCTGGAAACACCATATATTTT
D: TRBD2; size: few; J: TRBJ2-5; length: 15; V: TRBV5-4; CDR3: CASSRPSGLQETQYF; DNA: TGTGCCAGCAGTCGACCTAGCGGCCTCCAAGAGACCCAGTACTTC
D: NA; size: NA; J: TRBJ2-3; length: 19; V: TRBV19; CDR3: CASSISVTGRGTDTDTQYF; DNA: TGTGCCAGTAGTATCTCAGTGACAGGCCGGGGTACGGACACAGATACGCAGTATTTT
D: NA; size: few; J: TRBJ1-5; length: 14; V: TRBV27; CDR3: CASGRGGKDQPQHF; DNA: TGTGCCAGCGGTAGAGGGGGTAAGGATCAGCCCCAGCATTTT
D: NA; size: NA; J: TRBJ1-2; length: 14; V: TRBV9; CDR3: CASSVATADYGYTF; DNA: TGTGCCAGCAGCGTAGCGACAGCAGACTATGGCTACACCTTC
D: NA; size: many; J: TRBJ2-1; length: 11; V: TRBV6-5; CDR3: CASTAGREQFF; DNA: TGTGCCAGCACCGCGGGGAGGGAGCAGTTCTTC
D: NA; size: NA; J: TRBJ2-7; length: 12; V: TRBV10-3; CDR3: CAIKNTLGEQYF; DNA: TGTGCCATCAAGAATACGCTAGGCGAGCAGTACTTC
D: TRBD2; size: NA; J: TRBJ2-1; length: 17; V: TRBV4-2; CDR3: CASSQDFLAGTYNEQFF; DNA: TGTGCCAGCAGCCAAGACTTTTTAGCGGGAACCTACAATGAGCAGTTCTTC
D: TRBD2; size: NA; J: TRBJ2-3; length: 17; V: TRBV4-3; CDR3: CASSQEPSGRGTDTQYF; DNA: TGCGCCAGCAGCCAAGAACCTAGCGGGAGGGGAACAGATACGCAGTATTTT
D: NA; size: few; J: TRBJ1-2; length: 14; V: TRBV7-2; CDR3: CASSLRFSGHGYTF; DNA: TGTGCCAGCAGCTTACGGTTCTCAGGGCACGGCTACACCTTC
D: NA; size: NA; J: TRBJ2-6; length: 15; V: TRBV28; CDR3: CASSPWGSGANVLTF; DNA: TGTGCCAGCAGTCCCTGGGGCTCTGGGGCCAACGTCCTGACTTTC
D: NA; size: NA; J: TRBJ1-4; length: 14; V: TRBV2; CDR3: CASSDRVMAEKLFF; DNA: TGTGCCAGCAGTGACAGGGTGATGGCTGAAAAACTGTTTTTT
D: TRBD1; size: few; J: TRBJ2-7; length: 13; V: TRBV29-1; CDR3: CSAEDRTYYEQYF; DNA: TGCAGCGCTGAGGACAGGACCTACTACGAGCAGTACTTC
D: NA; size: NA; J: TRBJ2-3; length: 14; V: TRBV9; CDR3: CASSPTGHGDTQYF; DNA: TGTGCCAGCAGCCCGACCGGTCACGGAGATACGCAGTATTTT
D: NA; size: NA; J: TRBJ1-2; length: 14; V: TRBV5-4; CDR3: CASSLGDRNYGYTF; DNA: TGTGCCAGCAGCTTGGGCGACAGAAACTATGGCTACACCTTC
D: TRBD2; size: NA; J: TRBJ2-3; length: 13; V: TRBV5-1; CDR3: CASSLEAGGTQYF; DNA: TGCGCCAGCAGCTTGGAAGCGGGAGGTACGCAGTATTTT
D: NA; size: few; J: TRBJ2-1; length: 15; V: TRBV27; CDR3: CASSDRQVGRDEQFF; DNA: TGTGCCAGCAGTGACAGACAGGTAGGGCGGGATGAGCAGTTCTTC
D: NA; size: NA; J: TRBJ2-1; length: 13; V: TRBV5-1; CDR3: CASSLGHNNEQFF; DNA: TGCGCCAGCAGCTTGGGGCATAACAATGAGCAGTTCTTC
D: NA; size: medium-sized; J: TRBJ1-2; length: 11; V: TRBV30; CDR3: CAWSVRTVENF; DNA: TGTGCCTGGAGTGTACGGACAGTAGAGAACTTC
D: NA; size: few; J: TRBJ1-2; length: 14; V: TRBV30; CDR3: CAWSLTGVGYGYTF; DNA: TGTGCCTGGAGTCTGACAGGCGTCGGCTATGGCTACACCTTC
D: TRBD2; size: few; J: TRBJ2-1; length: 17; V: TRBV27; CDR3: CASSRVGGPRGGNEQFF; DNA: TGTGCCAGCAGCCGGGTGGGAGGGCCAAGGGGTGGCAATGAGCAGTTCTTC
D: NA; size: many; J: TRBJ2-1; length: 12; V: TRBV7-9; CDR3: CASSWIYNEQFF; DNA: TGTGCCAGCAGCTGGATTTACAATGAGCAGTTCTTC
D: NA; size: few; J: TRBJ2-7; length: 16; V: TRBV18; CDR3: CASSPRALGNSYEQYF; DNA: TGTGCCAGCTCACCACGAGCCTTAGGGAACTCCTACGAGCAGTACTTC